These T cell receptor beta chains were read from a single sample in a study of CD8 T cells in Susac syndrome. MiXCR was run by TCRdb on the immunoSEQ multiplex PCR reads, yielding one entry per CDR3 protein. Seen here are 80,000 to 90,000 distinct CDR3 sequences, more than 85% observed once, and the top ten hold under 0.5%. Input material: CD8+ T cells from PBMCs. The receptors here all came from a human donor with Susac syndrome. Both conserved end residues are part of each CDR3. Each record gives: D gene, V gene, J gene, clone size, CDR3 protein, CDR3 DNA. The D gene is left open where the match is weak. The size field is filled for only some rows; it gives once, few, many or a size class.

.	TRBV28	TRBJ2-2	.	CASNLWGEAGELFF	TGTGCCAGCAACCTTTGGGGGGAAGCCGGGGAGCTGTTTTTT
.	TRBV20-1	TRBJ1-1	.	CSAPDSGAFF	TGCAGTGCTCCCGACTCCGGAGCTTTCTTT
.	TRBV2	TRBJ2-2	.	CASSAGLATGELFF	TGTGCCAGCAGTGCTGGCTTGGCCACCGGGGAGCTGTTTTTT
.	TRBV20-1	TRBJ2-7	once	CSAIHGEQYF	TGCAGTGCCATACATGGCGAGCAGTACTTC
TRBD1	TRBV5-4	TRBJ2-5	few	CASSYDRGHETQYF	TGTGCCAGCAGCTATGACAGGGGGCACGAGACCCAGTACTTC
.	TRBV12-3/TRBV12-4	TRBJ2-7	.	CASSGLASEQYF	TGTGCCAGCAGCGGGCTAGCCAGCGAGCAGTACTTC
.	TRBV4-1	TRBJ2-1	once	CASSPTDNEQFF	TGCGCCAGCAGCCCGACAGACAATGAGCAGTTCTTC
TRBD1	TRBV29-1	TRBJ1-1	.	CSVDGRGPTEAFF	TGCAGCGTTGACGGCAGGGGGCCCACTGAAGCTTTCTTT
.	TRBV14	TRBJ1-2	.	CASSPRQAPYGYTF	TGTGCCAGCAGCCCCCGACAGGCCCCCTATGGCTACACCTTC
TRBD2	TRBV7-9	TRBJ2-3	once	CASSSREDQAGVTDTQYF	TGTGCCAGCAGCTCCCGGGAAGACCAAGCGGGAGTGACAGATACGCAGTATTTT
.	TRBV3-1	TRBJ2-1	.	CASSQIPAASGFRNEQFF	TGTGCCAGCAGCCAAATCCCGGCCGCCAGCGGGTTTAGGAATGAGCAGTTCTTC
.	TRBV9	TRBJ2-1	.	CASSVAGSNYNEQFF	TGTGCCAGCAGCGTAGCGGGATCCAACTACAATGAGCAGTTCTTC
TRBD2	TRBV28	TRBJ2-7	.	CASGKREGHEQYF	TGTGCCAGTGGGAAGCGGGAGGGTCACGAGCAGTACTTC
.	TRBV9	TRBJ2-6	few	CASSVAVVAGANVLTF	TGTGCCAGCAGCGTAGCTGTAGTCGCTGGGGCCAACGTCCTGACTTTC
.	TRBV29-1	TRBJ1-2	.	CSVFLFDSDGYTF	TGCAGCGTTTTCCTCTTCGACAGTGATGGCTACACCTTC
.	TRBV29-1	TRBJ1-2	.	CSVIQGMDYGYTF	TGCAGCGTGATACAGGGAATGGACTATGGCTACACCTTC
.	TRBV28	TRBJ2-2	.	CASTRGAGLERAGELFF	TGTGCCAGCACCCGAGGGGCGGGACTTGAAAGAGCCGGGGAGCTGTTTTTT
.	TRBV25-1	TRBJ1-4	.	CASSEYGQLNEKLFF	TGTGCCAGCAGTGAATATGGGCAGCTTAATGAAAAACTGTTTTTT
.	TRBV7-9	TRBJ2-1	.	CASSSRIGRLNNEQFF	TGTGCCAGCAGCTCAAGAATCGGACGCCTAAACAATGAGCAGTTCTTC
TRBD2	TRBV15	TRBJ2-1	.	CATEGLAGGSSYNEQFF	TGTGCCACCGAGGGACTAGCGGGAGGGTCCTCCTACAATGAGCAGTTCTTC
TRBD1	TRBV25-1	TRBJ2-2	.	CASSAGQGDTGELFF	TGTGCCAGCAGTGCGGGACAGGGAGACACCGGGGAGCTGTTTTTT
.	TRBV6-2/TRBV6-3	TRBJ1-1	once	CASSYGNRAEAFF	TGTGCCAGCAGTTACGGTAACAGGGCTGAAGCTTTCTTT
TRBD2	TRBV18	TRBJ2-3	.	CASSPPRAGVPDTQYF	TGTGCCAGCTCACCACCACGGGCGGGAGTCCCAGATACGCAGTATTTT
.	TRBV5-1	TRBJ2-2	once	CASSLVSFGELFF	TGCGCCAGCAGCTTGGTATCTTTCGGGGAGCTGTTTTTT
TRBD2	TRBV2	TRBJ2-7	.	CASQSSGSVYEQYF	TGTGCCAGCCAGAGTAGCGGGAGTGTCTACGAGCAGTACTTC
TRBD1	TRBV5-4	TRBJ2-4	.	CASSTRSQGENIQYF	TGTGCCAGCAGCACAAGGAGCCAGGGGGAGAACATTCAGTACTTC
TRBD1	TRBV4-1	TRBJ1-2	.	CASSQDPGTGANYGYTF	TGCGCCAGCAGCCAAGACCCGGGGACAGGGGCGAACTATGGCTACACCTTC
TRBD1	TRBV7-9	TRBJ2-7	.	CASIGTGGYEQYF	TGTGCCAGCATAGGGACAGGGGGCTACGAGCAGTACTTC
TRBD2	TRBV5-1	TRBJ2-1	.	CASRHSGTYNEQFF	TGCGCCAGCAGACATAGCGGGACTTACAATGAGCAGTTCTTC
.	TRBV9	TRBJ1-5	.	CASSVGGDNQPQHF	TGTGCCAGCAGCGTAGGGGGGGACAATCAGCCCCAGCATTTT
.	TRBV4-1	TRBJ2-1	few	CASSQGNEQFF	TGTGCCAGCAGCCAGGGGAATGAGCAGTTCTTC
.	TRBV30	TRBJ2-7	.	CAWNLGTLGNYEQYF	TGTGCCTGGAACCTGGGGACTCTGGGGAACTACGAGCAGTACTTC
.	TRBV7-3	TRBJ2-3	.	CASGSGGDTQYF	TGTGCCAGCGGGAGTGGGGGGGATACGCAGTATTTT
.	TRBV30	TRBJ2-4	.	CAWRERNIQYF	TGTGCCTGGAGGGAGCGGAACATTCAGTACTTC
TRBD2	TRBV20-1	TRBJ2-7	.	CSARVAGGDYEQYF	TGCAGTGCTAGAGTAGCGGGAGGGGACTACGAGCAGTACTTC
TRBD2	TRBV4-3	TRBJ2-1	.	CASSQQTSGDYNEQFF	TGCGCCAGCAGCCAACAGACTAGCGGAGATTACAATGAGCAGTTCTTC
.	TRBV20-1	TRBJ2-7	once	CSARQVEQYF	TGCAGTGCTAGGCAAGTCGAGCAGTACTTC
.	TRBV2	TRBJ1-4	.	CASRETGPNEKLFF	TGTGCCAGCAGGGAAACAGGGCCTAATGAAAAACTGTTTTTT
TRBD1	TRBV2	TRBJ2-1	.	CASSEGQGARNEQFF	TGTGCCAGCAGTGAAGGGCAGGGGGCGCGGAATGAGCAGTTCTTC
.	TRBV20-1	TRBJ2-5	once	CSASEGTETQYF	TGCAGTGCTAGCGAAGGGACAGAGACCCAGTACTTC
.	TRBV30	TRBJ2-5	.	CAWSVRPREETQYF	TGTGCCTGGAGTGTGCGACCTAGGGAGGAGACCCAGTACTTC
TRBD2	TRBV5-6	TRBJ2-7	.	CASSLGRLYEQYF	TGTGCCAGCAGCCTCGGGAGGCTTTACGAGCAGTACTTC
TRBD2	TRBV29-1	TRBJ2-1	.	CSVPGLAGVRSEQFF	TGCAGCGTTCCGGGACTAGCGGGAGTACGGAGTGAGCAGTTCTTC
.	TRBV20-1	TRBJ2-7	.	CSARADSYEQYF	TGCAGTGCTAGAGCCGACTCCTACGAGCAGTACTTC
.	TRBV3-1	TRBJ2-2	.	CASSQSASGPNTGELFF	TGTGCCAGCAGCCAATCGGCGAGCGGCCCGAACACCGGGGAGCTGTTTTTT
TRBD2	TRBV7-8	TRBJ2-2	.	CASSSGLTGELFF	TGTGCCAGCAGCTCGGGACTAACCGGGGAGCTGTTTTTT
.	TRBV9	TRBJ1-3	.	CASSVGTGSGNTIYF	TGTGCCAGCAGCGTCGGGACGGGCTCTGGAAACACCATATATTTT
TRBD1	TRBV20-1	TRBJ2-7	.	CSARPRTGTFYEQYF	TGCAGTGCTAGGCCGAGGACAGGGACCTTCTACGAGCAGTACTTC